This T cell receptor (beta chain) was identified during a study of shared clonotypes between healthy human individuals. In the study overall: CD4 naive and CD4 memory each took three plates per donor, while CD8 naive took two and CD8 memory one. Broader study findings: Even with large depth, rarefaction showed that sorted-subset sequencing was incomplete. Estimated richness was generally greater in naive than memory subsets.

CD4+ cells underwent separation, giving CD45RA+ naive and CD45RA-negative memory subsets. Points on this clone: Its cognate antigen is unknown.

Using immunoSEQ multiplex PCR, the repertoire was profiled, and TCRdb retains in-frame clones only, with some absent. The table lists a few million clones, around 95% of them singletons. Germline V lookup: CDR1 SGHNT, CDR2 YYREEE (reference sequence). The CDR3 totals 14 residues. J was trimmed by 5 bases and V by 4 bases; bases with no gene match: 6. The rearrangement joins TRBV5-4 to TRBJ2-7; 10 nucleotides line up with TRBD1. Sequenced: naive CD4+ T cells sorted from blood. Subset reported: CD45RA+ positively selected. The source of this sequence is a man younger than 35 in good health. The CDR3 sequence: CASSEGQGRNEQYF. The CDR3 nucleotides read TGTGCCAGCAGCGAGGGACAGGGGAGAAACGAGCAGTACTTC.